The source of this T cell receptor (beta chain) is a study of CD8+CD57+ T cells in acquired aplastic anemia. Study background: Sorted CD4+ and CD8+ cells gave an average of about 3 ug of DNA.

This clonotype was recorded at least ten times. Before being chosen for sequencing, patients had shown CD8+CD57+ cell expansion by flow cytometry. The TCR beta profiling, which covered VDJ combination and CDR3 sequence, was carried out using genomic DNA as the template. Each CDR3 protein is one row after TCRdb ran MiXCR on the reads. The repertoire holds 200,000 or so distinct CDR3 sequences, with 40% to 60% as singletons. This CDR3 is built from 15 residues. Germline CDR1 and CDR2: LNHDA and SQIVND (reference sequence). The V gene lost 5 bases and the J gene lost 2 bases, with 14 bases spanning the gap.

The chain couples TRBV19 to TRBJ2-3; D unclear. Sequenced: sorted CD4+, CD8+, or CD8+CD57+ T cells (not recorded which) from PBMCs. The TCR originated in a human donor with aplastic anemia. CDR3 DNA sequence: TGTGCCAGTAGTCCCGAGGTGGGTCTCACAGATACGCAGTATTTT. It specifies CASSPEVGLTDTQYF.